Shown below are 10 T cell receptor beta chains from a single sample sequenced in a study of post-analysis software for immune sequencing data. What these receptors recognize is not known. Unique molecular identifiers were built into the TCR beta cDNA libraries. One entry per CDR3 protein, called by TCRdb with MiXCR from the PCR reads. The sample has roughly 600,000 distinct CDR3 sequences, 40% to 50% seen once; the top ten hold about 1.8%. Broader study findings: Included in a set of about five TRBV segments more frequent in patients than controls were TRBV5-6, TRBV5-1 and TRBV20-1.

The sequencing sample was made of blood. These receptors were collected from a girl aged 10 to 17 with multiple sclerosis.

The V call is TRBV6-4, the J call TRBJ1-1; unclear D gene. The V end lost 4 bases, the J end lost 0 bases, and 6 bases lay between the germline ends. CDR3 length equals 13 residues. Germline assignment: CDR1 MRHNA and CDR2 SNTAGT. The CDR3 coding sequence is TGTGCCAGCAGTGCCAGCCTGAACACTGAAGCTTTCTTT. It is translated as CASSASLNTEAFF.

The V call is TRBV6-2 or TRBV6-3, the J call TRBJ2-3, with TRBD1 identical over 7 bases. The CDR3 runs to 15 residues. Germline-derived CDR1 and CDR2 are MNHEY and SVGEGT. The ends lost 5 bases at V and 3 bases at J; junction bases unmatched: 8. CDR3 nucleotides: TGTGCCAGCAGTGACAGGGTAATGGGGACAGATACGCAGTATTTT. This codes for CASSDRVMGTDTQYF.

V and J are TRBV4-2 and TRBJ2-7; 11 bases are a match to TRBD2. The germline V gene encodes CDR1 LGHNA and CDR2 YNFKEQ. This CDR3 is built from 20 residues. J gave up 3 bases and V 4 bases, and 20 bases lay outside the gene matches. The CDR3 protein is CASSPPGETSGEKGSYEQYF. In DNA, the CDR3 is TGTGCCAGCAGCCCCCCCGGCGAGACTAGCGGGGAAAAAGGGAGCTACGAGCAGTACTTC.

This clonotype was recorded once. This rearrangement joins TRBV6-6 to TRBJ2-1; 9 positions agree with TRBD1. This CDR3 contains 11 residues. Germline loops: CDR1 MNHNY, CDR2 SVGAGI (reference sequence). This CDR3 reads CATGGGDEQFF. The CDR3 DNA reads TGTGCGACAGGGGGTGGGGATGAGCAGTTCTTC.

The genes are TRBV6-5 and TRBJ2-5; the match to TRBD2 covers 7 bases. Looked up from germline, CDR1 is MNHEY and CDR2 is SVGAGI. The CDR3 loop spans 12 amino acids. V shed 6 bases and J 10 bases; nucleotides not matched to a gene: 8. CDR3: CASRTQRDGQYF. The CDR3 DNA reads TGTGCCAGCAGGACCCAGCGGGACGGCCAGTACTTC.

This clonotype appeared a few times. The CDR3 region has the DNA TGCGCCAGCAGCCCCCGGACGGCTAACTATGGCTACACCTTC. This encodes CASSPRTANYGYTF. The V and J genes are TRBV5-1 and TRBJ1-2; unclear D gene. Germline V gene data show CDR1 as SGHRS and CDR2 as YFSETQ. This CDR3 spans 14 amino acids. V was trimmed by 4 bases and J by 0 bases, leaving 10 bases between them.

The chain employs TRBV11-1 and TRBJ2-1; 9 bases map to TRBD1. This CDR3 region has 15 residues. The junction had 6 bases not matched to a gene; V was cut back by 3 bases and J by 6 bases. The germline CDR1 and CDR2 sequences are SGHAT and FQDESV (reference sequence). The CDR3 coding sequence is TGTGCCAGCAGCTTTCGGGACAGGGCATCCAATGAGCAGTTCTTC. Its translation is CASSFRDRASNEQFF.

The chain uses TRBV20-1 and TRBJ2-1, with D tentatively TRBD1 or TRBD2 (5 bases each). This CDR3 is 11 amino acids long. CDR1 DFQATT and CDR2 SNEGSKA come from the germline V gene (reference sequence). CDR3 residues: CSGDHYNEQFF. The CDR3 bases are TGCAGCGGGGACCATTACAATGAGCAGTTCTTC.

The chain joins TRBV7-9 to TRBJ2-3; 7 nucleotides match TRBD1. V shed 6 bases, J shed 1 base, and the junction held 13 bases outside the gene matches. Germline CDR1 reads SEHNR; CDR2 reads FQNEAQ (reference sequence). There are 17 residues in the CDR3. CDR3 DNA: TGTGCCAGCAGTCACAGGGGACGATGGCGGGGCACAGATACGCAGTATTTT. This sequence encodes CASSHRGRWRGTDTQYF.

In regard to this clonotype: At one of its ends the junction is not consistent with the germline gene, which may arise from a read error. The V gene is TRBV7-6, the J gene TRBJ2-3; 7 bases line up with TRBD2. The germline V gene encodes CDR1 SGHVS and CDR2 FNYEAQ. This CDR3 has 16 amino acids. The CDR3 DNA reads as TGTGCCAGCAGCTTAACCCCGGGGGGAAGCACAGACACGCAGTATTTT. Protein sequence: CASSLTPGGSTDTQYF.